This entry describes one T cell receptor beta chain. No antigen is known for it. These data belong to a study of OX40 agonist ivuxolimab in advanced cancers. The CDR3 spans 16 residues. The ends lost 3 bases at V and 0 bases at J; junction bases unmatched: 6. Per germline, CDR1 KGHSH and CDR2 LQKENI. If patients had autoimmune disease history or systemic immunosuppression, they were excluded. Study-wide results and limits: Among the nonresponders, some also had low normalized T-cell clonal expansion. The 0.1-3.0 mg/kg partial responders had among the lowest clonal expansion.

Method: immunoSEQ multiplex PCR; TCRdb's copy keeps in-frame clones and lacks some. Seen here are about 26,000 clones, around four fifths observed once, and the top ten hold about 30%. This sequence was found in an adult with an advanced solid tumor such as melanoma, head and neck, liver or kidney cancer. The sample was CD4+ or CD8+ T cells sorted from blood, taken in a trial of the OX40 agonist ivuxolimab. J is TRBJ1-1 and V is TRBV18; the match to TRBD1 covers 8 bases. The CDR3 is CASSPVGQGMNTEAFF. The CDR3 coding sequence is TGTGCCAGCTCACCGGTTGGACAGGGCATGAACACTGAAGCTTTCTTT.